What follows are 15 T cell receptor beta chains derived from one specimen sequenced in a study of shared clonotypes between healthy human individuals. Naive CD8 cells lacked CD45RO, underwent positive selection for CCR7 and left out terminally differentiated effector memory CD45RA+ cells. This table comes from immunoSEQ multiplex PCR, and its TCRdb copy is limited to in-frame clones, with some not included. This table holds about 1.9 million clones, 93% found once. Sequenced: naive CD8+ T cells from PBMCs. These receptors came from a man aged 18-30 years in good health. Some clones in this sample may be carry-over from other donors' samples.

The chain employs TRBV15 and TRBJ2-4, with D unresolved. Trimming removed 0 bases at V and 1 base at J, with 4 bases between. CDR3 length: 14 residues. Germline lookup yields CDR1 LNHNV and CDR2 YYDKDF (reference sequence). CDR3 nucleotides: TGTGCCACCAGCAGAGATCGGGCCAAAAACATTCAGTACTTC. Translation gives CATSRDRAKNIQYF.

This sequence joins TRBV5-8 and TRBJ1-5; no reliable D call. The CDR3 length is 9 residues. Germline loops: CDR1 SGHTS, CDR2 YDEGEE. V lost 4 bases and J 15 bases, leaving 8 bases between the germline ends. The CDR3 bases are TGTGCCAGCAGCGGGCGCCGGCATTTT. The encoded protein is CASSGRRHF.

The CDR3 DNA follows: TGTGCCAGCAGTACATACATAGGCCGGGGAGATGGCTACACCTTC. Its translation is CASSTYIGRGDGYTF. This chain links TRBV28 with TRBJ1-2; D call uncertain. The CDR3 loop spans 15 amino acids. Trimming pared 5 bases from V and 6 bases from J, leaving 19 bases between. In germline, CDR1 is MDHEN, CDR2 SYDVKM.

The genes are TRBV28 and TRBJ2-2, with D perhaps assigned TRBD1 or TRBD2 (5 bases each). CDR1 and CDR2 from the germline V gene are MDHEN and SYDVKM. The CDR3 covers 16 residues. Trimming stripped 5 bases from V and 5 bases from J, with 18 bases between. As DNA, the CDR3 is TGTGCCAGCAGTCCCACCCCGGGGCGCCGGACCGGGGAGCTGTTTTTT. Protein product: CASSPTPGRRTGELFF. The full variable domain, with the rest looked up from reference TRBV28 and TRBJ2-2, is DVKVTQSSRYLVKRTGEKVFLECVQDMDHENMFWYRQDPGLGLRLIYFSYDVKMKEKGDIPEGYSVSREKKERFSLILESASTNQTSMYLCASSPTPGRRTGELFFGEGSRLTVL.

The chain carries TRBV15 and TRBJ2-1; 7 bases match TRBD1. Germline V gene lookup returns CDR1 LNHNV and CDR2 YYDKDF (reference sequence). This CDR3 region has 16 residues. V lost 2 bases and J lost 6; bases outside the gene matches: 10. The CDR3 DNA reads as TGTGCCACCAGCAGATCGCCCGGGACAGTGTTCAATGAGCAGTTCTTC. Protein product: CATSRSPGTVFNEQFF.

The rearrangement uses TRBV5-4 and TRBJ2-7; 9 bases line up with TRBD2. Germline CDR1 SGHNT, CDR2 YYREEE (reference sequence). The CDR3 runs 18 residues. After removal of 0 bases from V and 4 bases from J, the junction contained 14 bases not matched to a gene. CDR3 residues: CASSLGLAGPPTPYEQYF. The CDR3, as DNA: TGTGCCAGCAGCTTGGGGCTAGCGGGGCCCCCTACCCCTTACGAGCAGTACTTC. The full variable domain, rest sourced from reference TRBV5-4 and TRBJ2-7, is ETGVTQSPTHLIKTRGQQVTLRCSSQSGHNTVSWYQQALGQGPQFIFQYYREEENGRGNFPPRFSGLQFPNYSSELNVNALELDDSALYLCASSLGLAGPPTPYEQYFGPGTRLTVT.

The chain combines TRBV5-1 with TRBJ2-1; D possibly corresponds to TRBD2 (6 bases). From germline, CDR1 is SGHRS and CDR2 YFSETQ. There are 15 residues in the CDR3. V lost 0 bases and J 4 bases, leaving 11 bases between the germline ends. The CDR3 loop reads CASSLDLAPYNEQFF. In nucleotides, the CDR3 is TGCGCCAGCAGCTTGGATCTAGCGCCTTACAATGAGCAGTTCTTC.

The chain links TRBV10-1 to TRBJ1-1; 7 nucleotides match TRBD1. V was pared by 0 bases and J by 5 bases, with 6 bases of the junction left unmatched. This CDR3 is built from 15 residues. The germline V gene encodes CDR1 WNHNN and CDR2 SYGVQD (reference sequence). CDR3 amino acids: CASSESRTGATEAFF. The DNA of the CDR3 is TGCGCCAGCAGTGAGTCTAGAACAGGGGCGACTGAAGCTTTCTTT.

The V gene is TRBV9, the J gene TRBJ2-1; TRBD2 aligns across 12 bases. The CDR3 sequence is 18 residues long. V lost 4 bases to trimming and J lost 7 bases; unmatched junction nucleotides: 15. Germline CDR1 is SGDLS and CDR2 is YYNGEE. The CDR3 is CASSSPISSGRGSNEQFF. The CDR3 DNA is TGTGCCAGCAGCTCCCCAATCTCTAGCGGGAGGGGATCGAATGAGCAGTTCTTC.

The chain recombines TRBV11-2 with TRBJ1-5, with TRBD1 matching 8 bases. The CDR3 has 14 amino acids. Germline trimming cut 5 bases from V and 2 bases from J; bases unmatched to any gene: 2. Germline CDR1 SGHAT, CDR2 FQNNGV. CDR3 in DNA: TGTGCCAGCAGCCAGGACAGGGGCAATCAGCCCCAGCATTTT. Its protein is CASSQDRGNQPQHF.

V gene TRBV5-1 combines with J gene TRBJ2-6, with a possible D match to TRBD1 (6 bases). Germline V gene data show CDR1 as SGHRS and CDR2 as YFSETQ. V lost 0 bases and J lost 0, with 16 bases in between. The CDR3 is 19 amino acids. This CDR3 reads CASSLGRRQASSGANVLTF. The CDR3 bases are TGCGCCAGCAGCTTGGGGCGACGACAGGCCAGCTCTGGGGCCAACGTCCTGACTTTC. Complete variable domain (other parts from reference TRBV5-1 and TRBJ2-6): KAGVTQTPRYLIKTRGQQVTLSCSPISGHRSVSWYQQTPGQGLQFLFEYFSETQRNKGNFPGRFSGRQFSNSRSEMNVSTLELGDSALYLCASSLGRRQASSGANVLTFGAGSRLTVL.

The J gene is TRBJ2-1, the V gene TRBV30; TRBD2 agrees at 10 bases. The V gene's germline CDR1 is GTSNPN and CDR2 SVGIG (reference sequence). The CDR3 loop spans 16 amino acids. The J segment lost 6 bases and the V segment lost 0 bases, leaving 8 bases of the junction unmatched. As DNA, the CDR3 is TGTGCCTGGAGTGTAGTGTCTAGCGGGAGTCCCAATGAGCAGTTCTTC. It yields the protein CAWSVVSSGSPNEQFF.

The CDR3 here is CASSLAPRGEEETQYF. The DNA for the CDR3 is TGCGCCAGCAGCTTGGCCCCCAGGGGGGAGGAAGAGACCCAGTACTTC. The J gene is TRBJ2-5, the V gene TRBV5-1, with D perhaps matching TRBD1 (7 bases). Looked up from germline, CDR1 is SGHRS and CDR2 is YFSETQ. The ends were cut back, 0 bases at V and 3 bases at J, with 15 bases in the middle. This CDR3 spans 16 amino acids.

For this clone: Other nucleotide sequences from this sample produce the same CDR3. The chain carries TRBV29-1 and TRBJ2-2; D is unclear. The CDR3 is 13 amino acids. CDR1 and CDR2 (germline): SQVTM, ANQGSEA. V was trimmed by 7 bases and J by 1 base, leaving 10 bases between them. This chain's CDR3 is CSATGENTGELFF. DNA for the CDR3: TGCAGCGCCACGGGTGAGAACACCGGGGAGCTGTTTTTT.

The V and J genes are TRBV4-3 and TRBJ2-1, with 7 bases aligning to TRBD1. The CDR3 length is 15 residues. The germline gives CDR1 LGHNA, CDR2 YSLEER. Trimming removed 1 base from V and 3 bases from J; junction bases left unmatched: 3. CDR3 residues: CASSQAGTDYNEQFF. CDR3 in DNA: TGCGCCAGCAGCCAAGCAGGGACAGACTACAATGAGCAGTTCTTC.